This TCR beta chain was sequenced in a study of Graves' ophthalmopathy and Graves' hyperthyroidism. Study-wide points: The model predicted ophthalmopathy progression with around 70% sensitivity and 72% to 85% specificity.

The sequenced template was RNA, covering the TCR beta CDR3 region. RT-PCR with HTBI primers came first, then second-round multiplex PCR. Each CDR3 protein gets one entry after TCRdb re-called the multiplex PCR reads with MiXCR. The table includes roughly 400,000 distinct CDR3 sequences, 15% to 20% detected once. Other autoimmune diseases, uncontrolled infections, pregnancy or lactation ruled patients out of participation. This clonotype was detected many times. Its target is not known. This CDR3 spans 14 amino acids. Per germline, CDR1 MNHEY and CDR2 SVGEGT. Trimming stripped 0 bases from V and 4 bases from J, with 9 bases between.

V is TRBV6-2 or TRBV6-3 and J is TRBJ2-5; no definite D call. Material for sequencing was peripheral blood. The origin of this receptor is a young woman with Graves' ophthalmopathy. The CDR3 DNA is TGTGCCAGCAGTTACTCGAGTAGTCGAGAGACCCAGTACTTC. This translates into CASSYSSSRETQYF.